The present T cell receptor (beta chain) was sequenced within a study of cytomegalovirus exposure and HLA in healthy donors. Study in general: The 100 million to 140 million unique TCR beta sequences, from about 170 million T cells, were found by an earlier analysis. A preliminary data release comprised around 90 million unique TCRs obtained from HLA-typed donors. The study, taken as a whole, reports: Reports indicate that TCR beta sequences accurately predicted the HLA-A and HLA-B alleles of most subjects. Cytomegalovirus status, reportedly, was diagnosed with high specificity and sensitivity by the classifier.

Remarks on this clone: Its antigen is unidentified.

The CDR3 is 18 amino acids. From germline, CDR1 is LGHNT and CDR2 FRNRAP. The J segment lost 0 bases and the V segment lost 1 base, leaving 8 bases of the junction unmatched. PCR involved 60 Vbeta and 13 Jbeta primers. Sequenced by immunoSEQ multiplex PCR; TCRdb stores in-frame clones only, minus some. The sample consists of around 140,000 clones, around 83% of them appearing once. The sequence derives from a woman aged 50 to 60 in good health and CMV-seropositive. The chain employs TRBV12-5 and TRBJ2-5; 10 bases agree with TRBD2. Sequenced: PBMCs. The CDR3 nucleotides read TGTGCTAGTGGTTTGGCCCAAACTAGCGGGGTTTACCAAGAGACCCAGTACTTC. This gives the protein CASGLAQTSGVYQETQYF.